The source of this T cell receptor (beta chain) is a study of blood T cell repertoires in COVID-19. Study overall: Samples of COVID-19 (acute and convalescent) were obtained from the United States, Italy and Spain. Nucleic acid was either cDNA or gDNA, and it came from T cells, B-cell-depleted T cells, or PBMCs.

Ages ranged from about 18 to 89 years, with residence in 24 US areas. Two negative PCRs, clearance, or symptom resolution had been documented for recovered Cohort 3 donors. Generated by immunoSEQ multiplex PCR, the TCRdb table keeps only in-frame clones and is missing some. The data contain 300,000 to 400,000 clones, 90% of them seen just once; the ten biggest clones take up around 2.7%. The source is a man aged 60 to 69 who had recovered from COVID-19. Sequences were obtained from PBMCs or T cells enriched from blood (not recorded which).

In DNA form, the CDR3 reads TGCAGCGCTAGACCCCCGCGGGGAAGCGGGAGTTTAATAGGTGAGCAGTTCTTC. This sequence encodes CSARPPRGSGSLIGEQFF. The chain recombines TRBV29-1 with TRBJ2-1; 8 bases match TRBD2. This CDR3 has 18 amino acids. CDR1 is SQVTM and CDR2 is ANQGSEA in the germline V gene. V lost 7 bases and J lost 9; bases outside the gene matches: 26.